This T cell receptor (beta chain) was found in a study of T-cell memory formation after mild COVID-19. TCRdb reanalysed the 5' RACE reads using MiXCR and keeps one entry per CDR3 protein. The sample has about half a million distinct CDR3 sequences; roughly 20% are singletons. This clonotype has a handful of counts. The CDR3 totals 13 residues. Trimming shortened V by 4 bases and J by 5 bases, and 13 bases separated the two germline ends. Germline assignment: CDR1 SGHRS and CDR2 YFSETQ. Sequencing input: PBMCs or a T cell subset sorted from them (not recorded which). The receptor was derived from an adult woman who had mild COVID-19 (a few samples of this study predate the infection). Cell type and time point are not known. This chain links TRBV5-1 with TRBJ2-7; D unresolved. CDR3 sequence: CASSQNSFDEQYF. For the CDR3, the DNA is TGCGCCAGCAGCCAAAACTCATTTGACGAGCAGTACTTC.